This T cell receptor (beta chain) is drawn from a study of cytomegalovirus exposure and HLA in healthy donors. The PCR made use of 60 Vbeta and 13 Jbeta primers. The table came from immunoSEQ multiplex PCR; TCRdb's copy has only in-frame clones and leaves some out. Seen here are more than 130,000 clones, around 80% observed once, and the top ten hold approximately 2%. Germline CDR1 reads WNHNN; CDR2 reads SYGVQD (reference sequence). With V trimmed by 3 bases and J by 5 bases, 8 bases remained unmatched. The CDR3 is 15 residues long. The chain has TRBV10-1 and TRBJ2-5; 8 nucleotides line up with TRBD2. The TCR sequence derives from a young man in good health and CMV-seronegative. Sequenced input: PBMCs. The CDR3 DNA reads TGCGCCAGCAGTGAATCCGGGAGGGAAGGCGAGACCCAGTACTTC. Its protein product is CASSESGREGETQYF.